This T cell receptor (beta chain) was recorded in a study of blood T cell repertoires in COVID-19. Study-level information: Samples came from the United States, Italy and Spain, spanning acute and convalescent COVID-19. From T cells, B-cell-depleted T cells, or PBMCs came the material, which was cDNA or gDNA.

Trimming took off 5 bases at V and 6 bases at J, with 11 bases between the two ends. The germline CDR1 and CDR2 sequences are PRHDT and FYEKMQ (reference sequence). The CDR3 runs to 14 residues. Allocation to cohorts depended on clinical history reported by the participants. Sequencing was performed with immunoSEQ multiplex PCR; in TCRdb, only in-frame clones are kept and a portion is missing. The table has hundreds of thousands of clones, around 89% seen once. The chain couples TRBV13 to TRBJ1-6; no reliable D call. The material sequenced was PBMCs or T cells enriched from blood (not recorded which). The clonotype was recovered from a woman in her 30s who had recovered from COVID-19. The CDR3 DNA follows: TGTGCCAGCAGCACGGCGGGAGGTAATTCACCCCTCCACTTT. Residues: CASSTAGGNSPLHF.